The source of this TCR beta chain is a study of blood T cell repertoires in COVID-19. Original methodology: Counts of nucleated cells, estimated from reference gene primer amplification, were obtained. Produced via immunoSEQ multiplex PCR; TCRdb's table is partial and in-frame only. The DNA gave D and trimming, while V, J and clone size come from that table. There are just over 80,000 clones in the sample; 65% to 90% occur only once, and roughly two fifths lies in the top ten. Germline V gene sequence: CDR1 MGHDK, CDR2 SYGVNS. The CDR3 is 16 residues long. V shed 4 bases and J shed 2 bases, with 15 bases lying between them.

The source of this sequence is an elderly man with acute or convalescent COVID-19. The J gene is TRBJ2-1, the V gene TRBV25-1; no firm D call. Sequencing was done on a sample of peripheral blood. This chain's CDR3 is CASSGYTANTYNEQFF. The CDR3 DNA follows: TGTGCCAGCAGTGGATATACAGCAAACACCTACAATGAGCAGTTCTTC.